These 13 T cell receptor beta chains originate from one sample sequenced in a study of blood T cell repertoires in COVID-19 (dated by TCRdb to the early 2020s). The library was made by the immunoSEQ multiplex PCR assay. In its TCRdb copy, this immuneACCESS table keeps in-frame sequences only and misses some clones. Where compared with another copy, unresolved V genes explain less than half of these, and the others have no known cause. A total of fewer than 200,000 clones appear in this sample, less than 90% of them only once. 20% to 30% of the sample rests with the top ten. Source material: peripheral blood. The receptors derive from a man in his 60s with acute or convalescent COVID-19.

The sample holds one count of this clone. V and J are TRBV28 and TRBJ1-1; possibly TRBD1 for D (6 bases). Looked up from germline, CDR1 is MDHEN and CDR2 is SYDVKM. V gave up 7 bases and J gave up 3 bases, with 15 bases separating them. The CDR3 runs 14 residues. Here the CDR3 DNA reads TGTGCCAGCACCTCCTCGAAGGGGGACACTGAAGCTTTCTTT. Amino acids: CASTSSKGDTEAFF.

This chain joins TRBV18 and TRBJ2-6; a weak D match, TRBD1 (6 bases). CDR3 length equals 18 residues. The V and J ends lost 4 bases and 0 bases respectively, with 16 bases between them. The germline V gene encodes CDR1 KGHSH and CDR2 LQKENI. The CDR3 region has the DNA TGTGCCAGCTCACTCCGGGACACTACCTTCTCTGGGGCCAACGTCCTGACTTTC. Amino acids: CASSLRDTTFSGANVLTF.

Details on this clone: Other DNA sequences in this sample translate to the same CDR3. The chain joins TRBV6-5 to TRBJ1-5, with 7 bases aligning to TRBD1. Germline V gives CDR1 MNHEY, CDR2 SVGAGI. After removal of 6 bases from V and 1 base from J, the junction contained 6 bases not matched to a gene. The length of the CDR3 is 15 residues. Here the CDR3 reads CASSRTGDSNQPQHF. The CDR3 nucleotides are TGTGCCAGCAGCCGGACAGGCGACAGCAATCAGCCCCAGCATTTT.

In nucleotides, the CDR3 is TGTGCCAGCAGCATCAAATCTAGCGGGTCCGGCGATGAGCAGTTCTTC. Translated: CASSIKSSGSGDEQFF. The chain couples TRBV7-8 to TRBJ2-1, with 8 bases that match TRBD2. Germline V gene data show CDR1 as SGHVS and CDR2 as FQNEAQ. The trim removed 5 bases at V and 8 bases at J, leaving 14 bases unmatched. The CDR3 is 16 amino acids.

The rearrangement joins TRBV5-5 to TRBJ2-5; the match to TRBD1 covers 7 bases. From germline, CDR1 is SGHKS and CDR2 YYEKEE (reference sequence). The V segment lost 5 bases and the J segment 2 bases; nucleotides outside the gene matches: 3. This CDR3 spans 13 amino acids. CDR3 residues: CASSSQGQETQYF. DNA for the CDR3: TGTGCCAGCAGTTCACAGGGGCAAGAGACCCAGTACTTC.

Only a few counts were recorded for this clone. This chain joins TRBV23-1 and TRBJ2-6, with 7 positions matching TRBD1. TRBV23-1 is an ORF, and what it does is uncertain. The CDR3 consists of 16 residues. Unmatched junction bases numbered 10, after V lost 11 bases and J lost 0 bases. The CDR3: CAAGTETPSGANVLTF. CDR3 sequence (DNA): TGCGCCGCCGGGACAGAAACTCCCTCTGGGGCCAACGTCCTGACTTTC.

The rearrangement joins TRBV5-1 to TRBJ1-2; 8 bases fit TRBD1. The CDR3 spans 15 residues. Germline V gene sequence: CDR1 SGHRS, CDR2 YFSETQ. V was clipped by 4 bases and J by 3 bases; unmatched bases: 8. The CDR3 loop reads CASSPRTGTDYGYTF. CDR3 DNA: TGCGCCAGCAGCCCACGGACAGGGACCGACTATGGCTACACCTTC.

This chain connects TRBV10-3 to TRBJ2-1, with a weak D call TRBD2 (5 bases). CDR1 is ENHRY and CDR2 is SYGVKD in the germline V gene. V lost 0 bases, J lost 10 bases, and 10 bases lay in between. This CDR3 has 13 amino acids. The CDR3 region has the DNA TGTGCCATCAGTGAGTCGCAGGAGGAGGAGCAGTTCTTC. Protein sequence: CAISESQEEEQFF.

V gene TRBV5-5 combines with J gene TRBJ1-1; TRBD1 matches at 9 bases. Germline CDR1 is SGHKS and CDR2 is YYEKEE (reference sequence). The CDR3 totals 14 residues. Trimming removed 4 bases from V and 1 base from J; junction bases left unmatched: 2. The CDR3 nucleotides read TGTGCCAGCAGCACGGGACAGGGGAACACTGAAGCTTTCTTT. This encodes CASSTGQGNTEAFF.

The chain joins TRBV12-5 to TRBJ2-2; maybe TRBD1 (5 bases). Germline CDR1 is LGHNT and CDR2 is FRNRAP. This CDR3 is 13 amino acids long. V was pared by 5 bases and J by 4 bases, with 8 bases between. CDR3 sequence: CASGVDSTGELFF. The CDR3 bases are TGTGCTAGTGGTGTCGACAGCACCGGGGAGCTGTTTTTT.

The chain couples TRBV4-1 to TRBJ1-2; D might be TRBD1 (6 bases). Trimming removed 1 base at V and 3 bases at J, with 12 bases between. Germline V gene sequence: CDR1 MGHRA, CDR2 YSYEKL. The CDR3 has 15 amino acids. The CDR3 here is CASSQVSGADYGYTF. DNA for the CDR3: TGCGCCAGCAGCCAAGTCTCAGGGGCTGACTATGGCTACACCTTC.

The chain combines TRBV27 with TRBJ1-2; TRBD1 is a possible D gene (5 bases). V lost 6 bases to trimming and J lost 3 bases, with 11 bases between them. Germline V gene sequence: CDR1 MNHEY, CDR2 SMNVEV (reference sequence). This CDR3 is 13 amino acids long. This CDR3 is CASSPQGDYGYTF. The CDR3 region has the DNA TGTGCCAGCAGCCCCCAGGGTGACTATGGCTACACCTTC.

The rearrangement joins TRBV7-2 to TRBJ1-6; weak D call: TRBD1 (5 bases). The CDR3 covers 13 residues. In germline, CDR1 is SGHTA, CDR2 FQGNSA. The V and J ends lost 1 base and 9 bases respectively, with 7 bases between them. The CDR3 here is CASSLGQLSPLHF. CDR3 sequence (DNA): TGTGCCAGCAGCTTAGGACAGCTTTCACCCCTCCACTTT.